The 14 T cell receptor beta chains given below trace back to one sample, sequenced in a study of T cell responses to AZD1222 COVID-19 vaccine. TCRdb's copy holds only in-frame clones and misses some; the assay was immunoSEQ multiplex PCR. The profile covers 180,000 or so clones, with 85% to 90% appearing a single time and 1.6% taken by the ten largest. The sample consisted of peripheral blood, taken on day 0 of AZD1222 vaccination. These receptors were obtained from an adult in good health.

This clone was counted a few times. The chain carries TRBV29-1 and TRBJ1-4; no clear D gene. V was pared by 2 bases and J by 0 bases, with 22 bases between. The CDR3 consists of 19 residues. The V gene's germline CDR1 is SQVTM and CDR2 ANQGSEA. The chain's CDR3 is CSVEMDNSLRATTNEKLFF. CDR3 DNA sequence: TGCAGCGTTGAAATGGATAACAGTCTAAGGGCTACAACTAATGAAAAACTGTTTTTT.

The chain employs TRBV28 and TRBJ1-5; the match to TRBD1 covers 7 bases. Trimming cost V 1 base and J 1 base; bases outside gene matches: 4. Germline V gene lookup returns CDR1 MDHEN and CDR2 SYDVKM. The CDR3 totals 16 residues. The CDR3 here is CASSLSTGMSNQPQHF. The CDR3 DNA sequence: TGTGCCAGCAGTTTATCGACAGGGATGAGCAATCAGCCCCAGCATTTT.

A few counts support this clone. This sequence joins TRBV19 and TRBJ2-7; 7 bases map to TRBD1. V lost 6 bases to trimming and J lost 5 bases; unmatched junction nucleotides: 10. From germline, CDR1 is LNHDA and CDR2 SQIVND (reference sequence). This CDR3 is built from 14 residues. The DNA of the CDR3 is TGTGCCAGTAGCCGAGGACAGGCCGGCGACGAGCAGTACTTC. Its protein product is CASSRGQAGDEQYF.

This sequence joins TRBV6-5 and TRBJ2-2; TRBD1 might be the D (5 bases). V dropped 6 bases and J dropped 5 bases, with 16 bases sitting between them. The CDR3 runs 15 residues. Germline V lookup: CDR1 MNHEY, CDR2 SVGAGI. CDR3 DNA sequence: TGTGCCAGCAGCTCAGGGCAGGGTGGAACCGGGGAGCTGTTTTTT. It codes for CASSSGQGGTGELFF.

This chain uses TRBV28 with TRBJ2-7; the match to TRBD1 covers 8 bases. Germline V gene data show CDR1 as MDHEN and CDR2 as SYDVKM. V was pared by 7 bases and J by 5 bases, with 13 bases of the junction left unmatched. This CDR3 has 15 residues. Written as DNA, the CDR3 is TGTGCCAGCACCTCGAGGGCAGGGGGCATCCACGAGCAGTACTTC. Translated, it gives CASTSRAGGIHEQYF.

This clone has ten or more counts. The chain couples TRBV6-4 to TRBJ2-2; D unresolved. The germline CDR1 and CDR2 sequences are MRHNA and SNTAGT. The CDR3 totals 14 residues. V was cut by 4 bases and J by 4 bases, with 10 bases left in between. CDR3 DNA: TGTGCCAGCAGTGCCTCCACAGCCACCGGGGAGCTGTTTTTT. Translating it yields CASSASTATGELFF.

The CDR3 coding sequence is TGTGCCGGTTACAGGGGGAGGATAAACACTGAAGCTTTCTTT. Its protein is CAGYRGRINTEAFF. V is TRBV30 and J is TRBJ1-1; TRBD1 aligns across 8 bases. From germline, CDR1 is GTSNPN and CDR2 SVGIG (reference sequence). After removal of 8 bases from V and 2 bases from J, the junction contained 10 bases not matched to a gene. This CDR3 is built from 14 residues.

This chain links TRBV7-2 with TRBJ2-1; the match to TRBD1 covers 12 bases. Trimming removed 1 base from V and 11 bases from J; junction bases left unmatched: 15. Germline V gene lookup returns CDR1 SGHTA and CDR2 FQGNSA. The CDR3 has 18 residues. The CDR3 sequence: CASSLDGARDRGRVKQFF. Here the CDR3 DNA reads TGTGCCAGCAGCTTAGACGGCGCGAGGGACAGGGGGCGCGTAAAGCAGTTCTTC.

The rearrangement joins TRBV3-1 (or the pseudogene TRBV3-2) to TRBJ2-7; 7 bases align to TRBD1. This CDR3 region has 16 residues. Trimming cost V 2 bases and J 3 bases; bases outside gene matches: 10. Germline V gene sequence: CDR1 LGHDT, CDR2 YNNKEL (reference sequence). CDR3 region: CASSQPRGGQRYEQYF. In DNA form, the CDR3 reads TGTGCCAGCAGCCAACCCCGTGGGGGACAGCGCTACGAGCAGTACTTC.

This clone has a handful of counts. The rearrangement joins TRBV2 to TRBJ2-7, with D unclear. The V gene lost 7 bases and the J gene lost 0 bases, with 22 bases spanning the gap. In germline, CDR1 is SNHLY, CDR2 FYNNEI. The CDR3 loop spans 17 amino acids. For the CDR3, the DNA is TGTGCCAGCACCGAAGTGACCCTGCCAGGCAGCTCCTACGAGCAGTACTTC. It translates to CASTEVTLPGSSYEQYF.

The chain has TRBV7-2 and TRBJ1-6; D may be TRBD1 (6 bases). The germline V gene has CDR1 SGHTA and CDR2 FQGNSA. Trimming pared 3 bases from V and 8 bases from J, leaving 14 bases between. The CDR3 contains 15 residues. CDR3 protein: CASSLYQGRDSPLHF. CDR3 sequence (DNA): TGTGCCAGCAGCTTGTACCAGGGGAGGGATTCACCCCTCCACTTT.

CDR3 in amino acids: CASSPGVLYQPQHF. The CDR3 DNA sequence: TGTGCCAGCAGCCCCGGGGTATTGTATCAGCCCCAGCATTTT. The V and J genes are TRBV9 and TRBJ1-5, with no clear D. Germline CDR1 reads SGDLS; CDR2 reads YYNGEE. The CDR3 runs to 14 residues. Trimming removed 4 bases at V and 5 bases at J, with 13 bases between.

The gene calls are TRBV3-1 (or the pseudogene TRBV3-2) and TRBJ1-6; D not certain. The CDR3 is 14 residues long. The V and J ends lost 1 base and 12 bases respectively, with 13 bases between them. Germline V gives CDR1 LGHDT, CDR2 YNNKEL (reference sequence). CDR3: CASSQVRTFQPLHF. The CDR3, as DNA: TGTGCCAGCAGCCAAGTTAGGACCTTCCAACCCCTCCACTTT.

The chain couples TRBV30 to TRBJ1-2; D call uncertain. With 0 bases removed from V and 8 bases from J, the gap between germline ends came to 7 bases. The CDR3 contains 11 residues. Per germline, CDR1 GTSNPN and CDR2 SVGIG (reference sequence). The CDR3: CAWSVRAGYTF. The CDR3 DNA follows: TGTGCCTGGAGTGTAAGGGCCGGCTACACCTTC. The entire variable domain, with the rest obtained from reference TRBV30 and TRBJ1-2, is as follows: SQTIHQWPATLVQPVGSPLSLECTVEGTSNPNLYWYRQAAGRGLQLLFYSVGIGQISSEVPQNLSASRPQDRQFILSSKKLLLSDSGFYLCAWSVRAGYTFGSGTRLTVV.